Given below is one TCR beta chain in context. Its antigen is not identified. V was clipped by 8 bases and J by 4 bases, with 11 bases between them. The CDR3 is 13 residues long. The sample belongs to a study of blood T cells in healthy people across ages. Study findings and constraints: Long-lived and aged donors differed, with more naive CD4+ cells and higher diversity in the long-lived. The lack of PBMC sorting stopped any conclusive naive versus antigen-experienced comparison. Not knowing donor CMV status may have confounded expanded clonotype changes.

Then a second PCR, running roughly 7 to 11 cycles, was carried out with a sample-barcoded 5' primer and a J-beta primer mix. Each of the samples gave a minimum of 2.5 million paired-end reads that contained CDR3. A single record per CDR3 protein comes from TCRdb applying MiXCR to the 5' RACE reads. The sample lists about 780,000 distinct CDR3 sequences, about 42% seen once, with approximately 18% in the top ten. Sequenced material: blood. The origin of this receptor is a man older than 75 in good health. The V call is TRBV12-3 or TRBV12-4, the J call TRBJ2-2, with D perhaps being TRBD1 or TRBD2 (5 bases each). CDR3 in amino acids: CASGRDATGELFF. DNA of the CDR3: TGTGCCAGCGGCCGGGACGCCACCGGGGAGCTGTTTTTT.